This TCR beta chain originates from a study of blood T cell repertoires in COVID-19. Only in-frame clones appear in the TCRdb table, and some are missing; sequencing was by immunoSEQ multiplex PCR. The sample carries a few hundred thousand clones, roughly 86% recorded once. The V end lost 2 bases, the J end lost 8 bases, and 16 bases lay between the germline ends. Germline V CDR1 and CDR2: SGHTS, YDEGEE. The CDR3 consists of 14 residues. This TCR was sampled from a woman in her 50s with acute or convalescent COVID-19. V is TRBV5-8 and J is TRBJ1-1, with D maybe TRBD1 (5 bases). The sample comprised peripheral blood. This CDR3 reads CASSFGGTGGEAFF. Written as DNA, the CDR3 is TGTGCCAGCAGCTTCGGGGGGACCGGGGGAGAAGCTTTCTTT.